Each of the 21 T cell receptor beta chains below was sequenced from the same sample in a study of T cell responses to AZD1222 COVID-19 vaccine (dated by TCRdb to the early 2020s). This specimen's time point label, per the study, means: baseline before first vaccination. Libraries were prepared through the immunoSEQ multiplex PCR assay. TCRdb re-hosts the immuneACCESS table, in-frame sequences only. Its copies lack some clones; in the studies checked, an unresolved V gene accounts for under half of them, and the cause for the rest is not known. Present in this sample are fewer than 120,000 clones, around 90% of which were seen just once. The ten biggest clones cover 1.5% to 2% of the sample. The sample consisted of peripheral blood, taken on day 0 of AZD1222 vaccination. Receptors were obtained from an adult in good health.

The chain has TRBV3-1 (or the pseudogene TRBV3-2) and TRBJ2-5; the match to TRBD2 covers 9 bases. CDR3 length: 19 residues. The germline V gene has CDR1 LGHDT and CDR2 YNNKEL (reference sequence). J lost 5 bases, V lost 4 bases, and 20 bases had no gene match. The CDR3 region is CASSLGNLAGRIGVETQYF. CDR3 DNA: TGTGCCAGCAGCCTGGGGAATCTAGCGGGAAGGATCGGGGTGGAGACCCAGTACTTC.

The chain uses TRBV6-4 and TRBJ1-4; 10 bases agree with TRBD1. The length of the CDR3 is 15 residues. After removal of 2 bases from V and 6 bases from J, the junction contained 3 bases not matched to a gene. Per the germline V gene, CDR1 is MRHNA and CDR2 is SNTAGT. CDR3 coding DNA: TGTGCCAGCAGTGACCGGACAGGGGGGGATGAAAAACTGTTTTTT. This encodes CASSDRTGGDEKLFF.

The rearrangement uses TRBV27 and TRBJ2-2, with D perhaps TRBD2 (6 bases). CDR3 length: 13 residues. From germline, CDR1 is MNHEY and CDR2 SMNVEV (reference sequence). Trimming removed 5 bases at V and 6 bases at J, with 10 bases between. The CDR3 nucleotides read TGTGCCAGCAGTGGAGGGAATCCCGGGGAGCTGTTTTTT. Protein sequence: CASSGGNPGELFF.

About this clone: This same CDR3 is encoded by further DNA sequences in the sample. As DNA, the CDR3 is TGTGCTAGTGGTTTAGGAGGGGGCACTGAAGCTTTCTTT. The encoded protein is CASGLGGGTEAFF. The chain has TRBV12-5 and TRBJ1-1; D may be TRBD1 (6 bases). The germline V gene encodes CDR1 LGHNT and CDR2 FRNRAP. The CDR3 runs to 13 residues. Trimming pared 3 bases from V and 4 bases from J, leaving 9 bases between.

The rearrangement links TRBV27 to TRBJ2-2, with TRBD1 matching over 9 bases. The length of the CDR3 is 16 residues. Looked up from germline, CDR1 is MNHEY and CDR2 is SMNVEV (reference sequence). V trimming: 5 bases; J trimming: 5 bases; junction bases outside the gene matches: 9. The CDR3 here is CASSKTGTGRTGELFF. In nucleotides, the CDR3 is TGTGCCAGCAGTAAAACCGGGACAGGGAGGACCGGGGAGCTGTTTTTT.

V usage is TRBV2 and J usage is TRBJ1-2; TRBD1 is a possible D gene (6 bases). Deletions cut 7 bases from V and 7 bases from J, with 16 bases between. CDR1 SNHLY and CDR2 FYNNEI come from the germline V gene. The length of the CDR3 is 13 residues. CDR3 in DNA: TGTGCCAGCAAGTCGGGACAATTAGGTGGCTACACCTTC. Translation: CASKSGQLGGYTF.

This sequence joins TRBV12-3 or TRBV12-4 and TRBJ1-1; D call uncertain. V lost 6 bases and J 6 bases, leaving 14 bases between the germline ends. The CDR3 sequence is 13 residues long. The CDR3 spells CASRLSVAAEAFF. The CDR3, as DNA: TGTGCCAGCAGGCTAAGCGTTGCAGCTGAAGCTTTCTTT.

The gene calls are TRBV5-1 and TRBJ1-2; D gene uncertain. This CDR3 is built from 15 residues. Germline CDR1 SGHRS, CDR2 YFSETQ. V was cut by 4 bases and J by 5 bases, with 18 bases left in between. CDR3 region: CASSPSHTKTYGYTF. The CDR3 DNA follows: TGCGCCAGCAGCCCGAGCCACACGAAAACGTATGGCTACACCTTC.

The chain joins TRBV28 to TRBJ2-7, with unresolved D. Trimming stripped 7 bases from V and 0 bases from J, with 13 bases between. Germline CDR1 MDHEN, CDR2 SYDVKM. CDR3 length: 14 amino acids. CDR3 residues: CASTLGGYSYEQYF. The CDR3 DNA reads TGTGCCAGCACTTTGGGCGGCTACTCCTACGAGCAGTACTTC.

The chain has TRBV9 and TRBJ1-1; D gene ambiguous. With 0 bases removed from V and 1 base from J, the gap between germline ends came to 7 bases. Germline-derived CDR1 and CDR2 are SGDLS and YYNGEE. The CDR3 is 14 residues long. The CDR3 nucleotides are TGTGCCAGCAGCGTAGGCCTCACGAACACTGAAGCTTTCTTT. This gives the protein CASSVGLTNTEAFF.

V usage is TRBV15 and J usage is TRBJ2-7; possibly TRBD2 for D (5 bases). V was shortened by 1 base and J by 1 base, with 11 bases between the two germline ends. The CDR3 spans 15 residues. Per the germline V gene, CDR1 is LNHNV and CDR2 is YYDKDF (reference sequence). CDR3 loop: CATSRVGLTSYEQYF. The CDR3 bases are TGTGCCACCAGCAGAGTCGGACTGACGTCCTACGAGCAGTACTTC.

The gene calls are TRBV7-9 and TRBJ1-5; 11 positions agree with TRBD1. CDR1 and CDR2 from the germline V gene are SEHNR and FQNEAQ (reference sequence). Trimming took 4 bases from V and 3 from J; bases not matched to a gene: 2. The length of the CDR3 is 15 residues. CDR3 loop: CASSYGQGANQPQHF. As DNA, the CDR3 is TGTGCCAGCAGCTATGGACAGGGGGCCAATCAGCCCCAGCATTTT.

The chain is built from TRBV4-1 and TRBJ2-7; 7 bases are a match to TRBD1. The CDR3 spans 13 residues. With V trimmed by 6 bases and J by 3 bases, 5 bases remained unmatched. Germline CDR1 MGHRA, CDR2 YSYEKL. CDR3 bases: TGCGCCAGCAGTCAGACAGGGAACTACGAGCAGTACTTC. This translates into CASSQTGNYEQYF.

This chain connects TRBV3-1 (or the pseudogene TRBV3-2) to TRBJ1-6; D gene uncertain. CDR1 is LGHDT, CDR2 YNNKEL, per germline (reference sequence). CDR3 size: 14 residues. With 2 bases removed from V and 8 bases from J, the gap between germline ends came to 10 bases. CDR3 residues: CASSQKGNYSPLHF. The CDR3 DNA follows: TGTGCCAGCAGCCAAAAGGGTAATTATTCACCCCTCCACTTT.

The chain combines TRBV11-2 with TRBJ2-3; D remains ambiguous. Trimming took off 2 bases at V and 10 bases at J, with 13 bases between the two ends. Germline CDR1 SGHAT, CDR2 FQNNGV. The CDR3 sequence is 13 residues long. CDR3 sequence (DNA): TGTGCCAGCAGCTTACGTGAGGTTTCTGCGCAGTATTTT. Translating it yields CASSLREVSAQYF.

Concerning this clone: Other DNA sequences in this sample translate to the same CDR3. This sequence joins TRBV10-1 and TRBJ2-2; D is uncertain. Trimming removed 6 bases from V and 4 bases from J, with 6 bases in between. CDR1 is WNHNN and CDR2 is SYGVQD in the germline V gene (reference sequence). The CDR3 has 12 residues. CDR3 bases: TGCGCCAGCAGCCTAGGCACCGGGGAGCTGTTTTTT. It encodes CASSLGTGELFF.

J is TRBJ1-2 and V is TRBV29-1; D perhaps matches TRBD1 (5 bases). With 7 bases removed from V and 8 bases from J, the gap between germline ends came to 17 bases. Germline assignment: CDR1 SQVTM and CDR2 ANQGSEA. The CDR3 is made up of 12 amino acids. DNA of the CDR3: TGCAGCGCGCGACTCCAAGGGGAGGGCTACACCTTC. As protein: CSARLQGEGYTF.

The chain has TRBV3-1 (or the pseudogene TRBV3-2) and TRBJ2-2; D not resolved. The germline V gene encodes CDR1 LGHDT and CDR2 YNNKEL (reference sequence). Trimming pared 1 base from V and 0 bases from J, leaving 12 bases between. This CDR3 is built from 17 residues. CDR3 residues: CASSQGMFLTNTGELFF. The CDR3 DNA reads TGTGCCAGCAGCCAAGGAATGTTCCTCACGAACACCGGGGAGCTGTTTTTT.

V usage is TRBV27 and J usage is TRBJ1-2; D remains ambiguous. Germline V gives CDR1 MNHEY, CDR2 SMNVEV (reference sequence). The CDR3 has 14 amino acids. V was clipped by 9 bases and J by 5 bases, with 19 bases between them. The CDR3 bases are TGTGCCAGTTGCAAATCCGAGGGATGGTATGGCTACACCTTC. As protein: CASCKSEGWYGYTF.

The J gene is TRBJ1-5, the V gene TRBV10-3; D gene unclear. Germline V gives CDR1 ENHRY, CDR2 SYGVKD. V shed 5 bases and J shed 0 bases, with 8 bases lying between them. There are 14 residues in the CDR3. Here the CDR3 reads CAISRRDSNQPQHF. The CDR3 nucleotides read TGTGCCATCAGTCGGAGGGATAGCAATCAGCCCCAGCATTTT.

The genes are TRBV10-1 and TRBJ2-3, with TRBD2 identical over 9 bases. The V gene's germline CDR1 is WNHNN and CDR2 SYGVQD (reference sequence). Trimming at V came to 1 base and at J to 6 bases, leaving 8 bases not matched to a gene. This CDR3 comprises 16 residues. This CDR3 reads CASSELIAGAGDTQYF. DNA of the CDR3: TGCGCCAGCAGTGAGTTAATAGCGGGAGCAGGGGATACGCAGTATTTT.